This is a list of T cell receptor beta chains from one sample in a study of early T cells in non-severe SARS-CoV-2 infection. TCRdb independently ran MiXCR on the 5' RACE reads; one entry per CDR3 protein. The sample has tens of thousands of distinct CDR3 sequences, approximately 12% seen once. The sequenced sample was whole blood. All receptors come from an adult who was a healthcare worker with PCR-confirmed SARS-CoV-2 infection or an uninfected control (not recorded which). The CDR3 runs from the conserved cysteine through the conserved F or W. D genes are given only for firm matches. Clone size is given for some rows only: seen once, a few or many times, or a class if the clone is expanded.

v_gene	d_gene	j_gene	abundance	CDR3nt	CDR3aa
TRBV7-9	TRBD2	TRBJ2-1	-	TGTGCCAGCAGCGAGGGACTAGCGGGAGCCCATGAGCAGTTCTTC	CASSEGLAGAHEQFF
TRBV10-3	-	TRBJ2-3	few	TGTGCCATCAGTGAGTCCCTCGGGGGTACAGATACGCAGTATTTT	CAISESLGGTDTQYF
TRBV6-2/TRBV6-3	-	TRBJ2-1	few	TGTGCCAGCAGTTACAGTACCTACAATGAGCAGTTCTTC	CASSYSTYNEQFF
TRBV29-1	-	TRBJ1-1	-	TGCAGCGTTGAAGGGATATTGCGGACTGAAGCTTTCTTT	CSVEGILRTEAFF
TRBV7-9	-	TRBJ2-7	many	TGTGCCAGCAGCTTACGGGCAGGGAGGTACCACGAGCAGTACTTC	CASSLRAGRYHEQYF
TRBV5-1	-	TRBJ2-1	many	TGCGCCAGCAAGTTCGCCGAGGACAATGAGCAGTTCTTC	CASKFAEDNEQFF
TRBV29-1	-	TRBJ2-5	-	TGCAGCGTGGCTAAGTCGGAGACCCAGTACTTC	CSVAKSETQYF
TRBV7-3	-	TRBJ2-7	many	TGTGCCAGCAGCTTAAAGCATCAGGCAGAGGAGCAGTACTTC	CASSLKHQAEEQYF
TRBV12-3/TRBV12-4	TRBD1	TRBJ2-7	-	TGTGCCAGCAGCCAACGGGACAGGTACTCCTACGAGCAGTACTTC	CASSQRDRYSYEQYF
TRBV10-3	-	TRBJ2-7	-	TGTGCCATCAGTGAGTTCAGGGGCTGGACCTACGAGCAGTACTTC	CAISEFRGWTYEQYF
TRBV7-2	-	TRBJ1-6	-	TGTGCCAGCAGCCAGACCGTAAATTCACCCCTCCACTTT	CASSQTVNSPLHF
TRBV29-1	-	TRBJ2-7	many	TGCAGCGTTGCCCCCTCCGGGCCAGCCGAGCAGTACTTC	CSVAPSGPAEQYF
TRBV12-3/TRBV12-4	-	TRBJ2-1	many	TGTGCCAGCAGTACCCGGGTCCGCCGGTTTGAGCAGTTCTTC	CASSTRVRRFEQFF
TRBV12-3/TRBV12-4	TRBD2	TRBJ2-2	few	TGTGCCTGGACTAGGGATAACACCGGGGAGCTGTTTTTT	CAWTRDNTGELFF
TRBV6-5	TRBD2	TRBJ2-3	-	TGTGCCAGCAGGGCTAGACTAGCGGGGGAACGTACGCAGTATTTT	CASRARLAGERTQYF
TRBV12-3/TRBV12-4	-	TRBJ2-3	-	TGTGCCAGCAGTTTATCTCGAGGAACGCAGTATTTT	CASSLSRGTQYF
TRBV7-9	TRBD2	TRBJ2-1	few	TGTGCCAGCAGCTCAGCAGGGACTAGCGGTCGATACAATGAGCAGTTCTTC	CASSSAGTSGRYNEQFF
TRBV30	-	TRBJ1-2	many	TGTGCCTGGAGTAGAGTGACAGCTTATGGCTACACCTTC	CAWSRVTAYGYTF
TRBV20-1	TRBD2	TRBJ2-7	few	TGCAGTGCTAGATCCACCAGCGGGAGGGCCGGAGAGCAGTACTTC	CSARSTSGRAGEQYF
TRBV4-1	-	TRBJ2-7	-	TGCGCCAGCAGCCAAGCTACAACAGGAGCTTTTTACGAGCAGTACTTC	CASSQATTGAFYEQYF
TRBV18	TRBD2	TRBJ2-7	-	TGTGCCAGCTCACCTTTCTTAGCGGGAGGGCAGGAGCAGTACTTC	CASSPFLAGGQEQYF
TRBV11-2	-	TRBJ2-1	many	TGTGCCAGCAGACGGGAAAGGGTGGGATACAATGAGCAGTTCTTC	CASRRERVGYNEQFF
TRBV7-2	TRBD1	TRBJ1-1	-	TGTGCCAGCAGCTTTTGGACAGGGTATACTGAAGCTTTCTTT	CASSFWTGYTEAFF
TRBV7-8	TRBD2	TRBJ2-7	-	TGTGCCAGCAGCTCAGCCCCGGGGGGGTCTAGCGGAGACTACGAGCAGTACTTC	CASSSAPGGSSGDYEQYF
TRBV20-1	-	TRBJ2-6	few	TGCAGTGCTAGACGGGCAGGGAACACTGGGGCCAACGTCCTGACTTTC	CSARRAGNTGANVLTF
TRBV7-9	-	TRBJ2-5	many	TGTGCCAGCACGGGAGAGGGGCGCGTCCAAGAGACCCAGTACTTC	CASTGEGRVQETQYF
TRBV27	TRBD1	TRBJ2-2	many	TGTGCCAGCAGTCCCGGGACAGGGCCCACCGGGGAGCTGTTTTTT	CASSPGTGPTGELFF
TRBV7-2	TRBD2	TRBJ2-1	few	TGTGCCAGCAGCTTAACAACTAGCGGGGGCAACAATGAGCAGTTCTTC	CASSLTTSGGNNEQFF
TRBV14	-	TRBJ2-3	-	TGTGCCAGCAGCCAACTATCGGGCAGCGCAGATACGCAGTATTTT	CASSQLSGSADTQYF
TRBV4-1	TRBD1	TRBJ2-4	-	TGCGCCAGCAGCCATGTACAACAAGACAGGGTGCGCGCCAAAAACATTCAGTACTTC	CASSHVQQDRVRAKNIQYF
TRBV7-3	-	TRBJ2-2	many	TGTGCCAGCAGCTTAACGGGTCTCACCGGGGAGCTGTTTTTT	CASSLTGLTGELFF
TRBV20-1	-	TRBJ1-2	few	TGCAGTGCCCGCAGCAGGGACTATGGCTACACCTTC	CSARSRDYGYTF
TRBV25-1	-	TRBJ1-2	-	TGTGCCAGCAGTGGGTCAGTCTATGGCTACACCTTC	CASSGSVYGYTF
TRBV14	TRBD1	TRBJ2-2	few	TGTGCCAGCAGCCAAGAGACAGGGCTAACCGGGGAGCTGTTTTTT	CASSQETGLTGELFF
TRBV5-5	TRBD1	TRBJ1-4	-	TGTGCCAGCAGTTCCGGACAGGGTAATGAAAAACTGTTTTTT	CASSSGQGNEKLFF
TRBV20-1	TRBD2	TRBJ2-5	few	TGCAGTGCTAAACTAGCGGGGGAACAAGAGACCCAGTACTTC	CSAKLAGEQETQYF
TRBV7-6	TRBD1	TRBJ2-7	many	TGTGCCAGCAGCTTGGGTCAGGGGGCGCGGTACGAGCAGTACTTC	CASSLGQGARYEQYF
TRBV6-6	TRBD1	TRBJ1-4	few	TGTGCCAGCAGTCCAAACAGGGGGGGGAATGAAAAACTGTTTTTT	CASSPNRGGNEKLFF
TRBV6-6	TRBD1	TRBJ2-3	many	TGTGCCAGCAGTTACGGAACAGGGGCTACAGATACGCAGTATTTT	CASSYGTGATDTQYF
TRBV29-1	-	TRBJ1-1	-	TGCAGCGTTGAATCTTCCGTTGGGACTGAAGCTTTCTTT	CSVESSVGTEAFF
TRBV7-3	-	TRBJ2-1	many	TGTGCCAGCAGTTCCCTAGGGGCTCCTAGGGGTGAGCAGTTCTTC	CASSSLGAPRGEQFF
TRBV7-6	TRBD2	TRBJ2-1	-	TGTGCCAGCAGCCGACTAGCGGGAGGCGTGGGTGAGCAGTTCTTC	CASSRLAGGVGEQFF
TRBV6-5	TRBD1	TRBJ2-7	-	TGTGCCAGCAGCCGAATACAGGGGGAGCAGTACTTC	CASSRIQGEQYF
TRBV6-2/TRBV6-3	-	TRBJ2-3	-	TGTGCCAGCAGCTCTCAGCTCTTTGGATACACAGATACGCAGTATTTT	CASSSQLFGYTDTQYF
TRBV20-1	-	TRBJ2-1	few	TGCAGTGCCCCGGGCCTCAGTGAGGAGGAGCAGTTCTTC	CSAPGLSEEEQFF
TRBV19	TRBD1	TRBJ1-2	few	TGTGCCAGCAGGGGGTTAGGCTATGGCTACACCTTC	CASRGLGYGYTF
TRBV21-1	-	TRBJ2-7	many	TGTGCCAGCAGCAAAGTAGGACTCGACGAGCAGTACTTC	CASSKVGLDEQYF
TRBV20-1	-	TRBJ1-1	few	TGCAGTGCCGATGAGGTAGTGAACACTGAAGCTTTCTTT	CSADEVVNTEAFF